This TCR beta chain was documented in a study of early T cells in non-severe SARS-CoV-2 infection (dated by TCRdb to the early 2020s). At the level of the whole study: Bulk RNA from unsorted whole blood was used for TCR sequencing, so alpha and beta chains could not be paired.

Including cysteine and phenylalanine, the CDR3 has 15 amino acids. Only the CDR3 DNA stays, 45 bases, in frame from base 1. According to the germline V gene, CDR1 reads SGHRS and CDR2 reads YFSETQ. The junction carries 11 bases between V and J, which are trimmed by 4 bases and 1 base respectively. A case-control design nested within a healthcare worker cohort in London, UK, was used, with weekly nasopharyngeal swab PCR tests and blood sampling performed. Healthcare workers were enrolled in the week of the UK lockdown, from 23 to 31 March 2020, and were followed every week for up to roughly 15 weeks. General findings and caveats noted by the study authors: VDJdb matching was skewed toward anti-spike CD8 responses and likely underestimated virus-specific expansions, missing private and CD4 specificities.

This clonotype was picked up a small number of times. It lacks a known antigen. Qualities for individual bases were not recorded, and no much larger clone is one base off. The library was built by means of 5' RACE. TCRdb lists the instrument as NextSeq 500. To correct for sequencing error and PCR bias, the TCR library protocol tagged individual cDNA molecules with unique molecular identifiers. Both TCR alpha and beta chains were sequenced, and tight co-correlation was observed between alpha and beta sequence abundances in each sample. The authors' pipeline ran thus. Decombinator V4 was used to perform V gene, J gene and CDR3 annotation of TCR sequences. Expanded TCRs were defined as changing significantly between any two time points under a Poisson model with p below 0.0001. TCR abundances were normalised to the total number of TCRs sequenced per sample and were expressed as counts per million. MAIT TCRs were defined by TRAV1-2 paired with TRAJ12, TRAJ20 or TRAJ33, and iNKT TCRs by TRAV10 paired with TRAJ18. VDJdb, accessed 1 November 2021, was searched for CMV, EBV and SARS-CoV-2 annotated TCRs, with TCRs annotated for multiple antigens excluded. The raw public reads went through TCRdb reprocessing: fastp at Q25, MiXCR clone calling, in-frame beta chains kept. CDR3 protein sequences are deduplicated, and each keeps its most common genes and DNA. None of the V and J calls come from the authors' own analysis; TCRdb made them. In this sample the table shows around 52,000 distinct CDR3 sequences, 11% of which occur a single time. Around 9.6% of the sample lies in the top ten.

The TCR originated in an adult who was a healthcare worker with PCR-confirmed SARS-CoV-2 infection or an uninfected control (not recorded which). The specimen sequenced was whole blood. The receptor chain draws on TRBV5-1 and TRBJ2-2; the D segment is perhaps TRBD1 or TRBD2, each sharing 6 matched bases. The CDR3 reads CASSQEGQNTGELFF. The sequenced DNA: TGCGCCAGCAGCCAGGAGGGACAGAACACCGGGGAGCTGTTTTTT.